Below, one T cell receptor beta chain is given with its context. The data were produced by immunoSEQ multiplex PCR, yet TCRdb's version contains in-frame clones alone and is incomplete. The table shows about 3,500 clones, with approximately 50% occurring only once. The data originate from a study of CXCR4 blockade with PD-1 therapy in pancreatic cancer. Trimming removed 8 bases from V and 0 bases from J, with 12 bases in between. Germline lookup yields CDR1 MDHEN and CDR2 SYDVKM. This CDR3 spans 14 amino acids. The sequenced sample consisted of tumor tissue. This chain links TRBV28 with TRBJ2-3, with a tentative D call TRBD2 (6 bases). The receptor was derived from a human donor with pancreatic ductal adenocarcinoma. The chain's CDR3 is CASYLEGSTDTQYF. The DNA for the CDR3 is TGTGCCAGCTATTTGGAGGGGAGCACAGATACGCAGTATTTT.